This TCR beta chain is drawn from a study of blood T cell repertoires in COVID-19. About the research overall: Samples taken during acute and convalescent COVID-19 were collected in the United States, Italy and Spain. The analysed material was cDNA or gDNA that came from T cells, B-cell-depleted T cells, or PBMCs.

The CDR3 consists of 14 residues. V lost 7 bases to trimming and J lost 10 bases, with 20 bases between them. CDR1 and CDR2 from the germline V gene are SGHRS and YFSETQ. Per the authors' pipeline: Nucleated cell counts were estimated from reference gene primer amplification. Using immunoSEQ multiplex PCR, the repertoire was profiled, and TCRdb retains in-frame clones only, with some absent. That table gives V, J and clone size, and the DNA gave D and trimming. In the table there are about 97,000 clones, 87% of which are singletons. The specimen sequenced was peripheral blood. The V call is TRBV5-1, the J call TRBJ1-4, with D unresolved. This receptor was taken from a man aged 50 to 59 with active COVID-19. This chain's CDR3 is CASSREGPLGKLFF. The CDR3 DNA reads TGCGCCAGCTCCCGTGAGGGCCCTCTCGGAAAACTGTTTTTT.